A selection of T cell receptor beta chains follows, all from one sample in a study of blood T cells in healthy people across ages. A single record per CDR3 protein comes from TCRdb applying MiXCR to the 5' RACE reads. The sample includes about 1.5 million distinct CDR3 sequences, roughly two fifths of them seen just once. The sequencing sample was made of blood. Every receptor here comes from a woman between 18 and 29 years old in good health. CDR3s include the opening cysteine and the closing phenylalanine or tryptophan. The D gene is left open where the match is weak. Where a row states a size, it is once, few, many or the class of an expanded clone; other rows omit it.

D gene	V gene	J gene	clone size	CDR3 DNA	CDR3 protein
TRBD2	TRBV5-1	TRBJ2-5	.	TGCGCCAGCAGCTTGGCCAGACTAGCGGGTGGAGAGACCCAGTACTTC	CASSLARLAGGETQYF
.	TRBV7-9	TRBJ2-7	.	TGTGCCAGCAGCTCTTCCGGGACCCTGAGCTCCTACGAGCAGTACTTC	CASSSSGTLSSYEQYF
TRBD1	TRBV3-1	TRBJ2-1	.	TGTGCCAGCAGCCAAGGGACAGGGAAGCTACTGCAGTTCTTC	CASSQGTGKLLQFF
.	TRBV4-3	TRBJ2-5	few	TGCGCCAGCAGCCAATCTGTGTCAGAGACCCAGTACTTC	CASSQSVSETQYF
TRBD1	TRBV6-5	TRBJ2-7	few	TGTGCCAGCAGTTACGACGGGACAGGTACCTACGAGCAGTACTTC	CASSYDGTGTYEQYF
.	TRBV4-2	TRBJ1-6	.	TGTGCCAGCGGCCAAGCGGACAGTTCGACACCCCTCCACTTT	CASGQADSSTPLHF
TRBD2	TRBV6-2/TRBV6-3	TRBJ2-1	.	TGTGCCAGCATCCTAGCGGGGAGCAATGAGCAGTTCTTC	CASILAGSNEQFF
.	TRBV7-9	TRBJ1-5	.	TGTGCCAGCAGCTTAGGGGGAAATCAGCCCCAGCGTTTT	CASSLGGNQPQRF
.	TRBV7-9	TRBJ1-1	.	TGTGCCAGCGGCCCCCAAGGCAACACTGAAGCTTTCTTT	CASGPQGNTEAFF
TRBD1	TRBV2	TRBJ1-5	.	TGTGCCAGCAGTGAAGGGACAGGGGAGTATCAGCCCCAGCATTTT	CASSEGTGEYQPQHF
.	TRBV10-3	TRBJ2-5	.	TGTGCCATCAGTGGAGGGATACAAGAGACCCAGTACTTC	CAISGGIQETQYF
.	TRBV7-2	TRBJ2-1	few	TGTGCCAGCAGAGCAGGGTGGGTTGGACACCATGAGCAGTTCTTC	CASRAGWVGHHEQFF
.	TRBV7-8	TRBJ2-1	.	TGTGCCAGCAGCCTATTTGTTAGCTCCTACAATGAGCAGTTCTTC	CASSLFVSSYNEQFF
TRBD1	TRBV12-3/TRBV12-4	TRBJ2-7	few	TGTGCCAGCAGTTTAAGGACAGGACCCACCTACGAGCAGTACTTC	CASSLRTGPTYEQYF
TRBD2	TRBV4-3	TRBJ2-3	few	TGCGCCAGCAGCTTTTCTCTAGCGTTGGTAGCGGGAGCTCCAGATACGCAGTATTTT	CASSFSLALVAGAPDTQYF
TRBD1	TRBV25-1	TRBJ2-5	.	TGTGCCAGCAGCCCTAGGACAGGGTTAGAGACCCAGTACTTC	CASSPRTGLETQYF
.	TRBV6-5	TRBJ1-3	.	TGTGCCAGCAGTTACACCAGGGGAAACACCATATATTTT	CASSYTRGNTIYF
.	TRBV20-1	TRBJ2-1	few	TGCAGTGCTAGAGATCCGACTAGTAGTTCCTACAATGAGCAGTTCTTC	CSARDPTSSSYNEQFF
TRBD1	TRBV29-1	TRBJ2-7	many	TGCAGCGGCTACAGGGGAAATGAGCAGTACTTC	CSGYRGNEQYF
.	TRBV6-2/TRBV6-3	TRBJ2-1	.	TGTGCCAGCAGTTATGGAGCAAGCTTACTAGTCGGTTTAGGGAATGAGCAGTTCTTC	CASSYGASLLVGLGNEQFF
.	TRBV5-1	TRBJ1-1	few	TGCGCCAGCAGGGTAATCCCGAACACTGAAGCTTTCTTT	CASRVIPNTEAFF
.	TRBV9	TRBJ2-7	.	TGTGCCAGCAGCTCCTCTGGGGGAACTTACTACGAGCAGTACTTC	CASSSSGGTYYEQYF
.	TRBV2	TRBJ1-2	.	TGTGCCAGCAGTGAAGGACGAGGAAGGGCGAACTATGGCTACACCTTC	CASSEGRGRANYGYTF
TRBD2	TRBV12-3/TRBV12-4	TRBJ2-1	few	TGTGCCAGCAAATACAAACCGGGACTAGCGGGGGGAGTATACAATGAGCAGTTCTTC	CASKYKPGLAGGVYNEQFF
TRBD1	TRBV25-1	TRBJ2-5	.	TGTGCCAGCAGTGAAACAGGGGGAATGGAGACCCAGTACTTC	CASSETGGMETQYF
.	TRBV10-3	TRBJ2-3	few	TGTGCCATCAGTGTGGGGGGTGATACAGATACGCAGTATTTT	CAISVGGDTDTQYF
TRBD2	TRBV5-1	TRBJ2-5	.	TGCGCCAGCAGACTTATAGCGGGGGGAACCTACAATGAGCAGTACTTC	CASRLIAGGTYNEQYF
.	TRBV6-6	TRBJ1-3	.	TGTGCCAGCGACAGTTCTGGAAACACCATATATTTT	CASDSSGNTIYF
.	TRBV7-2	TRBJ2-1	few	TGTGCCAGCAGCTTTCCCCCCCCCCGTAGCTCCTACAATGAGCAGTTCTTC	CASSFPPPRSSYNEQFF
.	TRBV29-1	TRBJ1-2	many	TGCAGCGTTGAGCACAGGCTCTATGGCTACACCTTC	CSVEHRLYGYTF
TRBD2	TRBV4-1	TRBJ2-7	few	TGCGCCAGCAGCCTCCACGGGGCTAGCGGTGGGTACGAGCAGTACTTC	CASSLHGASGGYEQYF
.	TRBV20-1	TRBJ2-7	.	TGCAGTGCCGTACAGGGACCCCCCTACGAGCAGTACTTC	CSAVQGPPYEQYF